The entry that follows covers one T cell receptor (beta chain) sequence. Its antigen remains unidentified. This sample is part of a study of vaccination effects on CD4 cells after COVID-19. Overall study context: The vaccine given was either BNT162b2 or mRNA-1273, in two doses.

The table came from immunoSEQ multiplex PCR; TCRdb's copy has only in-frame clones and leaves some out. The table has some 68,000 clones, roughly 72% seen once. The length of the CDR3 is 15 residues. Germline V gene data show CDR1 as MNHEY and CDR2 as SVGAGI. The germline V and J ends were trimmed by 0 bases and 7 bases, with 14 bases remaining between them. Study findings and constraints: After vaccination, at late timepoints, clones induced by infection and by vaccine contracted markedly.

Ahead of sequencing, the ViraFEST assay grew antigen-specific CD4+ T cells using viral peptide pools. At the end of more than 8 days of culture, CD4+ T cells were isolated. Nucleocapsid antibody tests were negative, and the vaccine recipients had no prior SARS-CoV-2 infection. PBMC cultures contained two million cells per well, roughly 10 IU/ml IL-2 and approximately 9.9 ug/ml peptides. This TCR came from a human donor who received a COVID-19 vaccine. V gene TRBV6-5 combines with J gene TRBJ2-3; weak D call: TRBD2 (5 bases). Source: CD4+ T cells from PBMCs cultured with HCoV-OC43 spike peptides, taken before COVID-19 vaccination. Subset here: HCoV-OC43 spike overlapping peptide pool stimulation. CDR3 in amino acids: CASSYSSLAANTQYF. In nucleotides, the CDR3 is TGTGCCAGCAGTTACTCGAGCCTAGCTGCGAATACGCAGTATTTT.